The present T cell receptor beta chain was sequenced within a study of T cells in Graves' hyperthyroidism and ophthalmopathy. The source material, RNA transcripts, was used to amplify TCR beta CDR3 regions. HTBI primers were used for first-round RT-PCR of the TCR CDR3. TCRdb reprocessed the multiplex PCR reads via MiXCR and lists one record per CDR3 protein. The sample consists of hundreds of thousands of distinct CDR3 sequences, under 15% of them appearing once. The CDR3 runs 13 residues. V was trimmed by 0 bases and J by 3 bases, leaving 7 bases between them. Germline assignment: CDR1 SGDLS and CDR2 YYNGEE. This clonotype was recorded a few times.

The chain couples TRBV9 to TRBJ2-7; perhaps TRBD1 as D (6 bases). The sequencing input was blood. This receptor was taken from a man aged 18 to 29 with Graves' ophthalmopathy. This CDR3 is CASSVEDSYEQYF. The CDR3 nucleotides are TGTGCCAGCAGCGTAGAGGACAGCTACGAGCAGTACTTC.